Sequencing of this T cell receptor (beta chain) was carried out in a study of blood T cells in healthy people across ages. About the study: Template switching recovered approximately one barcoded beta molecule for every two T cells. General study findings and limits: It was not possible, with unsorted PBMCs, to conclusively compare naive and antigen-experienced cells.

Total RNA was isolated from each sample in quantities of at least 6 micrograms. The use of a sample-barcoded 5' primer and a J-beta primer mix characterized a second PCR of roughly 7 to 11 cycles. Every sample gave at least 2.5 million paired-end reads containing CDR3. TCRdb re-called the 5' RACE reads through MiXCR, storing one row per CDR3 protein. Counted here are just over 800,000 distinct CDR3 sequences, around 62% occurring once; the ten biggest clones make up 25% to 35%. This CDR3 has 15 residues. CDR1 is MNHEY, CDR2 SVGAGI, per germline. V was clipped by 6 bases and J by 9 bases, with 21 bases between them. As to this clonotype: Its antigen is unidentified.

Specimen: blood. This clonotype originated in a man aged 25-40 years in good health. The gene calls are TRBV6-5 and TRBJ2-1; a weak D match, TRBD2 (5 bases). The CDR3 protein is CASRLTSFRMSEQFF. CDR3 nucleotides: TGTGCCAGCAGACTTACTAGTTTCCGCATGAGTGAGCAGTTCTTC.